A selection of T cell receptor beta chains follows, all from one sample in a study of post-analysis software for immune sequencing data. TCRdb re-called the PCR reads with MiXCR, one entry per CDR3 protein. This table holds approximately 730,000 distinct CDR3 sequences, 25% to 30% found once. The specimen was blood. The source of these receptors is a girl aged 10 to 17 with multiple sclerosis. The CDR3 runs from the conserved cysteine through the conserved F or W. D genes are given only for firm matches. Part of the rows lack a size; the others show once, few, many or a class for expanded clones.

>NA|TRBJ2-4|14|TRBV29-1|once
TGCAGCGTAGCTGGCAGGGTAGCCAAAAACATTCAGTACTTC
CSVAGRVAKNIQYF
>NA|TRBJ1-1|10|TRBV10-3|few
TGTGCCATCGGGGGGTCTGGAGCTTTCTTT
CAIGGSGAFF
>NA|TRBJ2-5|12|TRBV2|once
TGTGCCAGCAGTGAAAGGACAGAGACCCAGTACTTC
CASSERTETQYF
>NA|TRBJ2-1|12|TRBV7-9|few
TGTGCCAGCACGACCAATAAGAACGAGCAGTTCTTC
CASTTNKNEQFF
>NA|TRBJ2-5|16|TRBV7-2|NA
TGTGCCAGCAGCTTAGCGGCAACTAGAGGTCTTGAGACCCAGTACTTC
CASSLAATRGLETQYF
>NA|TRBJ2-2|15|TRBV7-2|NA
TGTGCCAGCAGCTTAGTAGCGCAGAACACCGGGGAGCTGTTTTTT
CASSLVAQNTGELFF
>NA|TRBJ2-5|14|TRBV7-2|few
TGTGCCAGCAGCCAACGGAGGGCGGCGGAGACCCAGTACTTC
CASSQRRAAETQYF
>NA|TRBJ2-5|15|TRBV5-1|few
TGCGCCAGCAGCCTAACACCCGGGGGCCAAGAGACCCAGTACTTC
CASSLTPGGQETQYF
>TRBD1|TRBJ1-4|16|TRBV5-1|once
TGCGCCAGCAGTTCGAGGCAGGGGGCAGGTAGAGAAAAACTGTTTTTT
CASSSRQGAGREKLFF
>TRBD1|TRBJ1-1|17|TRBV6-1|NA
TGTGCCAACAGTAGGACAGGGGAGTGGGAGGTAGGCACTGAAGCTTTCTTT
CANSRTGEWEVGTEAFF
>NA|TRBJ1-2|16|TRBV4-3|many
TGCGCCAGCAGCCAAGAAACCGCAGGTCCTAACTATGGCTACACCTTC
CASSQETAGPNYGYTF
>NA|TRBJ2-7|13|TRBV9|NA
TGTGCCAGCAGCGTTGAGCCGTACAATGAGCAGTACTTC
CASSVEPYNEQYF
>NA|TRBJ1-1|11|TRBV29-1|NA
TGCAGCGTCCATGACGGCAGCGAAGCTTTCTTT
CSVHDGSEAFF
>NA|TRBJ1-5|16|TRBV6-5|NA
TGTGCCAGCACTCCATCGGGGGCGCTCCGCAATCAGCCCCAGCATTTT
CASTPSGALRNQPQHF
>TRBD2|TRBJ2-7|13|TRBV6-4|NA
TGTGCCAGCAGAGCTAGCGGGAGCGGCGAGCAGTACTTC
CASRASGSGEQYF
>NA|TRBJ1-1|12|TRBV10-3|NA
TGTGCCATCAGTGAGGAAGACAAGCGGGCTTTCTTT
CAISEEDKRAFF
>NA|TRBJ1-2|13|TRBV6-2/TRBV6-3|NA
TGTGCCAGCAACCTCCGGGTCAACTATGGCTACACCTTC
CASNLRVNYGYTF
>NA|TRBJ2-5|12|TRBV7-2|few
TGTGCCAGCAGCTCCGCGTGGGGGACCCAGTACTTC
CASSSAWGTQYF
>TRBD1|TRBJ2-7|15|TRBV28|NA
TGTGCCAGCAGCGCCCACCGACAGGGAGCCTACGAGCAGTACTTC
CASSAHRQGAYEQYF
>NA|TRBJ2-1|12|TRBV29-1|NA
TGCAGCGTAACACCAGGGTCCAGTGAGCAGTTCTTC
CSVTPGSSEQFF
>NA|TRBJ2-1|13|TRBV29-1|NA
TGCAGCGTGTCCGCGGAAGTCCGGGGTGAGCAGTTCTTC
CSVSAEVRGEQFF
>TRBD1|TRBJ2-1|16|TRBV7-8|NA
TGTGCCAGCAGCTTAGGAGCAGGGGGCAGTCCCAATGAGCAGTTCTTC
CASSLGAGGSPNEQFF
>NA|TRBJ2-3|15|TRBV5-1|NA
TGCGCCAGCAGCTTGACCCGCGGGCCCACAGATACGCAGTATTTT
CASSLTRGPTDTQYF